The sequence of this TCR beta chain was determined in a study of T cell repertoires in cytomegalovirus infection. As for the study in general: From public TCR beta signatures came an indication of both CMV infection and matching HLA type.

TCRdb redid the calling of the reads with MiXCR, one entry per CDR3 protein. The repertoire holds about 740,000 distinct CDR3 sequences, with roughly 33% as singletons. About this clonotype: The antigen is undetermined.

Germline assignment: CDR1 KGHSH and CDR2 LQKENI. The CDR3 consists of 13 residues. The V end lost 6 bases, the J end lost 4 bases, and 10 bases lay between the germline ends. Regarding the study as a whole: Carriers of CMV plus the relevant HLA were identified by cumulative public TCR beta family frequency. HLA-C-restricted CMV clonotypes gave the most frequent clonotype in two of eight donors.

The V and J genes are TRBV18 and TRBJ1-5; no clear D gene. The sequencing here drew on cultured PBMCs, taken from culture after CMV antigen stimulation. The origin of this receptor is a human donor in good health (CMV status not recorded). Some clones in this sample may be carry-over from other donors' samples. CDR3 loop: CASSRARNQPQHF. DNA of the CDR3: TGTGCCAGCTCGAGGGCGAGGAATCAGCCCCAGCATTTT.